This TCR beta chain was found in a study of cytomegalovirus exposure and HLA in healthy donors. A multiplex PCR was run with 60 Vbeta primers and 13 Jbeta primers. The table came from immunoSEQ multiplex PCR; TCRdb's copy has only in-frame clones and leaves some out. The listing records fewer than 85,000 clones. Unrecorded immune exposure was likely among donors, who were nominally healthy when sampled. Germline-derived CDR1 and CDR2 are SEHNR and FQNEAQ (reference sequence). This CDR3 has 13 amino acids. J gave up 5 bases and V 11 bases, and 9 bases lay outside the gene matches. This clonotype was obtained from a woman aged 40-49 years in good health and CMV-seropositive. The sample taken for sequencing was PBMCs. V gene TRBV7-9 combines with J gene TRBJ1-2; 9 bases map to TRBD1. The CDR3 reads CACAPGQGYGYTF. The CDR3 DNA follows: TGTGCCTGTGCCCCGGGACAGGGATATGGCTACACCTTC.